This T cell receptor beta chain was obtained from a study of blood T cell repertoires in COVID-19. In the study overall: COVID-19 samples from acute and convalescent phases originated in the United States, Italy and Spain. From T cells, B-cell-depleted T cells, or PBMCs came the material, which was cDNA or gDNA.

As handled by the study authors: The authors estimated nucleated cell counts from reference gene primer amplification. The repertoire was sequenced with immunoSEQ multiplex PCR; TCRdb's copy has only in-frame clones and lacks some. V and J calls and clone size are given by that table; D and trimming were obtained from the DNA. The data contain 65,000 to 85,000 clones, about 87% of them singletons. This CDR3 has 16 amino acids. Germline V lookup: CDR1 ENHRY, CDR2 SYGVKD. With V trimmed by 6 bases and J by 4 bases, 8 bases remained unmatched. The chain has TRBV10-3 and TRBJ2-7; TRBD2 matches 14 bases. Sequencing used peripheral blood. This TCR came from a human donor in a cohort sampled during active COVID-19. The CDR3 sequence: CAISGGTSGSYYEQYF. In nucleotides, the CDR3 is TGTGCCATCAGCGGGGGGACTAGCGGGAGTTATTACGAGCAGTACTTC.